This T cell receptor (beta chain) was found in a study of shared clonotypes between healthy human individuals. Trimming took 5 bases from V and 2 from J, leaving 15 bases between them. CDR3 size: 15 residues. Germline V CDR1 and CDR2: SEHNR, FQNEAQ (reference sequence). Donors were healthy HIV-negative adults without recent acute infections or vaccinations. As processed by the authors: Junction-only immunoSEQ sequences carried no quality scores, so filtering differed. The table came from immunoSEQ multiplex PCR; TCRdb's copy has only in-frame clones and leaves some out. That table gives V, J and clone size, and the DNA gave D and trimming. The sample shows some 500,000 clones, approximately 94% of them seen only once. This clone was seen only once.

J is TRBJ1-2 and V is TRBV7-9; D perhaps matches TRBD1 (5 bases). The sequence derives from a woman in her twenties or thirties in good health. Sequencing input: naive CD4+ T cells sorted from blood. The sample's subset: CD45RA+ positively selected. CDR3 residues: CASSHAWGGNYGYTF. The CDR3 DNA is TGTGCCAGCAGCCATGCCTGGGGGGGGAACTATGGCTACACCTTC. Based on the CDR3 plus reference TRBV7-9 and TRBJ1-2, the full variable domain is DTGVSQNPRHKITKRGQNVTFRCDPISEHNRLYWYRQTLGQGPEFLTYFQNEAQLEKSRLLSDRFSAERPKGSFSTLEIQRTEQGDSAMYLCASSHAWGGNYGYTFGSGTRLTVV.